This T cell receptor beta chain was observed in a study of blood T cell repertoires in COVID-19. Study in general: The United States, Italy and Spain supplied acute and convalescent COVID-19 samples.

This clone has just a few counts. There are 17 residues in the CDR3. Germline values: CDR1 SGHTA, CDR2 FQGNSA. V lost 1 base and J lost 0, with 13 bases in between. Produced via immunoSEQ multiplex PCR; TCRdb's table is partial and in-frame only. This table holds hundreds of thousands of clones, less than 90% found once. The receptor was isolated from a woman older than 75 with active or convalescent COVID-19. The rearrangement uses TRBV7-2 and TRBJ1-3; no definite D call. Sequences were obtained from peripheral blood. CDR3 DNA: TGTGCCAGCAGCTTAGGTCCACGGGGAAGCTCTGGAAACACCATATATTTT. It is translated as CASSLGPRGSSGNTIYF.